This TCR beta chain was recovered during a study of patients and donors after allogeneic stem cell transplantation. There are a few counts of this clonotype. V lost 8 bases to trimming and J lost 5 bases, with 13 bases between them. CDR3 size: 13 residues. A single record per CDR3 protein comes from TCRdb applying MiXCR to the RT-PCR reads. The repertoire consists of roughly 880,000 distinct CDR3 sequences, with around 17% occurring once and the leading ten covering under 6.5%. The chain carries TRBV12-3 or TRBV12-4 and TRBJ2-1; maybe TRBD1 (6 bases). The source is a human donor who was either an allogeneic HSCT recipient or a stem cell or donor lymphocyte infusion donor (not recorded which). It is not recorded whose cells these are; they may come from a transplant donor. Sequences were obtained from blood, either unsorted or a sorted T cell fraction (not recorded which). CDR3 region: CASQSRGDNEQFF. The CDR3 region has the DNA TGTGCCAGCCAAAGCAGGGGTGACAATGAGCAGTTCTTC.